A single sample gave rise to the 31 T cell receptor beta chains below, sequenced in a study. Each CDR3 protein gets one entry after TCRdb re-called the 5' RACE reads with MiXCR. Here the sample spans about 32,000 distinct CDR3 sequences, over 20% being singletons. Treg sorting used a CD4+CD25+CD127-/low gate. Material: tumor-infiltrating Tregs sorted from the breast tumor. Every receptor here comes from a female donor with breast cancer.

The J gene is TRBJ1-1, the V gene TRBV12-3 or TRBV12-4, with 10 bases that match TRBD1. The CDR3 spans 15 residues. V shed 4 bases, J shed 5 bases, and the junction held 7 bases outside the gene matches. The CDR3 coding sequence is TGTGCCAGCAGTTCGACAGGGGGCGTTTCGACTGAAGCTTTCTTT. Encoded protein: CASSSTGGVSTEAFF.

The count of this clonotype is one. The CDR3 end shows no conserved phenylalanine or tryptophan, and so a read error is likely. The genes are TRBV11-2 and TRBJ2-1; 9 bases match TRBD2. The CDR3 consists of 19 residues. Germline CDR1 SGHAT, CDR2 FQNNGV. CDR3 DNA sequence: TGTGCCCGCAGCTTAGGGGTAGCGGGAGAAAGGAAGGGGCTCAATGAGCAGTTCTCC. Protein product: CARSLGVAGERKGLNEQFS.

This clonotype was counted ten times or more. The chain has TRBV29-1 and TRBJ2-1, with a tentative D call TRBD2 (5 bases). Germline loops: CDR1 SQVTM, CDR2 ANQGSEA. The CDR3 has 14 amino acids. V dropped 2 bases and J dropped 8 bases, with 16 bases sitting between them. The CDR3 loop is CSVEPGKNVDEQFF. The CDR3 DNA reads as TGCAGCGTTGAACCCGGGAAAAATGTGGATGAGCAGTTCTTC.

Ten or more counts support this clonotype. J is TRBJ2-7 and V is TRBV7-9, with D possibly matching TRBD2 (5 bases). The CDR3 runs to 15 residues. CDR1 and CDR2 from the germline V gene are SEHNR and FQNEAQ (reference sequence). With 1 base removed from V and 2 bases from J, the gap between germline ends came to 12 bases. CDR3: CASSLETDSPYEQYF. CDR3 in DNA: TGTGCCAGCAGCTTAGAGACGGACTCGCCCTACGAGCAGTACTTC.

This clonotype was seen only a few times. The chain couples TRBV6-1 to TRBJ2-7; D gene unclear. V was trimmed by 2 bases and J by 6 bases, leaving 8 bases between them. Germline CDR1 and CDR2: MNHNS and SASEGT. This CDR3 is 12 amino acids long. CDR3 sequence reads: CASSELTREQYF. The CDR3 region has the DNA TGTGCCAGCAGTGAATTGACTCGCGAGCAGTACTTC.

The chain joins TRBV3-1 to TRBJ1-1; maybe TRBD1 (6 bases). The CDR3 runs to 15 residues. The germline V gene encodes CDR1 LGHDT and CDR2 YNNKEL (reference sequence). Trimming stripped 3 bases from V and 0 bases from J, with 11 bases between. The CDR3 DNA sequence: TGTGCCAGCAGCCATGCCGGGACATTGAACACTGAAGCTTTCTTT. Protein: CASSHAGTLNTEAFF.

This clonotype was counted ten times or more. The chain uses TRBV15 and TRBJ1-1; D is uncertain. The CDR3 is 17 residues long. Per the germline V gene, CDR1 is LNHNV and CDR2 is YYDKDF (reference sequence). V was clipped by 6 bases and J by 4 bases, with 24 bases between them. Here the CDR3 DNA reads TGTGCCACCAGTAAGGATCCCGGAATTAAACTGGCCACTGAAGCTTTCTTT. Its translation: CATSKDPGIKLATEAFF.

The rearrangement joins TRBV12-3 or TRBV12-4 to TRBJ1-2; perhaps TRBD1 as D (5 bases). CDR3 size: 15 residues. Trimming took 4 bases from V and 0 from J, leaving 12 bases between them. The CDR3 coding sequence is TGTGCCAGCAGTTCCACGAGGGGAGCTAACTATGGCTACACCTTC. This codes for CASSSTRGANYGYTF.

This clonotype showed up many times. The V and J genes are TRBV12-3 or TRBV12-4 and TRBJ1-5, with a tentative D call TRBD1 (6 bases). Trimming cost V 6 bases and J 5 bases, with 17 bases left between them. This CDR3 is 15 amino acids long. Written as DNA, the CDR3 is TGTGCCAGCAGACCCGATCGGGGGGCCTATCAGCCCCAGCATTTT. It encodes CASRPDRGAYQPQHF.

Ten or more counts support this clonotype. The chain has TRBV7-9 and TRBJ1-2; D remains unclear. CDR3 length: 11 residues. The V and J ends lost 5 bases and 4 bases respectively, with 5 bases between them. Germline assignment: CDR1 SEHNR and CDR2 FQNEAQ (reference sequence). CDR3 region: CASSQSYGYTF. In DNA, the CDR3 is TGTGCCAGCAGCCAGAGCTATGGCTACACCTTC.

As regards this clonotype: Since a much larger clone is just one base distant, this may be a read error. In nucleotides, the CDR3 is TGCGCCAGCAGCTTGTCCAATTCTTGGGGACAAAGCATTCAGTACTTC. Protein sequence: CASSLSNSWGQSIQYF. The rearrangement uses TRBV5-1 and TRBJ2-4; D might be TRBD1 (6 bases). Germline CDR1 SGHRS, CDR2 YFSETQ. The CDR3 is 16 amino acids. Trimming cost V 1 base and J 9 bases, with 20 bases left between them.

This clonotype is judged medium-sized. The V and J genes are TRBV5-1 and TRBJ1-1, with 7 nucleotides matching TRBD1. J lost 1 base, V lost 3 bases, and 6 bases had no gene match. The germline CDR1 and CDR2 sequences are SGHRS and YFSETQ. The CDR3 is made up of 15 amino acids. The CDR3 sequence: CASSSVGTANTEAFF. The CDR3 nucleotides are TGCGCCAGCAGCTCCGTAGGGACAGCGAACACTGAAGCTTTCTTT.

This clonotype was counted only a few times. This may arise from a read error, as a much more abundant clone is one base away. The chain combines TRBV4-1 with TRBJ2-1; 10 bases are shared with TRBD1. Germline V CDR1 and CDR2: MGHRA, YSYEKL. The V gene end was trimmed by 6 bases and the J gene end by 7 bases; junction bases not matched to a gene: 3. CDR3 length equals 13 residues. CDR3 sequence reads: CASRWTGGNEQFF. CDR3 sequence (DNA): TGCGCCAGCAGGTGGACAGGGGGTAATGAGCAGTTCTTC.

Of note for this clonotype: This may be a read error: a much more frequent sequence differs by one nucleotide. The chain recombines TRBV12-3 or TRBV12-4 with TRBJ1-1; tentatively, D is TRBD1 (5 bases). The CDR3 totals 15 residues. The CDR3 is CASIPTVRADTDAFF. CDR3 nucleotide sequence: TGTGCCAGCATCCCGACGGTAAGGGCGGACACTGATGCTTTCTTT.

The genes are TRBV2 and TRBJ1-1, with a possible D match to TRBD1 (5 bases). The length of the CDR3 is 15 residues. Germline CDR1 is SNHLY and CDR2 is FYNNEI. The germline V and J ends were trimmed by 1 base and 7 bases, with 16 bases remaining between them. The CDR3 bases are TGTGCCAGCAGTGAAGGGGGGTCAGGCGGTTTTGAAGCTTTCTTT. It is translated as CASSEGGSGGFEAFF. Complete variable domain (other parts from reference TRBV2 and TRBJ1-1): EPEVTQTPSHQVTQMGQEVILRCVPISNHLYFYWYRQILGQKVEFLVSFYNNEISEKSEIFDDQFSVERPDGSNFTLKIRSTKLEDSAMYFCASSEGGSGGFEAFFGQGTRLTVV.

Details on this clonotype: The CDR3 does not end in the conserved phenylalanine or tryptophan, so this is likely a read error. This chain connects TRBV20-1 to TRBJ2-5, with 10 bases matching TRBD1. Trimming took 6 bases from V and 3 from J; bases not matched to a gene: 4. Per germline, CDR1 DFQATT and CDR2 SNEGSKA (reference sequence). The CDR3 is made up of 13 amino acids. The CDR3 DNA is TGCAGTGCCCCCGGGACAGGGGAAGAGACCCAGTACTCC. Translation: CSAPGTGEETQYS.

This clonotype was counted only a few times. The rearrangement uses TRBV6-6 and TRBJ2-7; 8 bases are a match to TRBD1. Germline assignment: CDR1 MNHNY and CDR2 SVGAGI (reference sequence). Losses at the gene ends were 7 bases for V and 2 bases for J; bases not matched to a gene: 7. The CDR3 has 14 amino acids. CDR3 sequence: CASTYTGGPYEQYF. The CDR3 DNA is TGTGCCAGCACCTACACAGGGGGACCCTACGAGCAGTACTTC.

In this sample, this clonotype turned up once. V and J are TRBV5-1 and TRBJ2-7, with unresolved D. The CDR3 runs to 13 residues. CDR1 SGHRS and CDR2 YFSETQ come from the germline V gene. Deletions cut 4 bases from V and 0 bases from J, with 8 bases between. The CDR3 DNA reads as TGCGCCAGCAGCACAACCAGCTCCTACGAGCAGTACTTC. Translated: CASSTTSSYEQYF.

On this clonotype itself: The junction does not match germline at one end; this may be a read error. The chain couples TRBV2 to TRBJ1-4; D remains ambiguous. The CDR3 runs 13 residues. The V gene's germline CDR1 is SNHLY and CDR2 FYNNEI. CDR3 sequence (DNA): TGTACCAGCAGTGAACGGAGACATGAAAAACTGTTTTTT. As protein: CTSSERRHEKLFF.

By sample share, this clonotype is medium-sized. The chain couples TRBV7-2 to TRBJ1-5; D remains unclear. The CDR3 is 13 residues long. Per the germline V gene, CDR1 is SGHTA and CDR2 is FQGNSA. V lost 5 bases and J lost 2, with 7 bases in between. CDR3 sequence: CASSAGRNQPQHF. The CDR3 nucleotides are TGTGCCAGCAGCGCAGGACGCAATCAGCCCCAGCATTTT.

This clonotype has at least ten counts. V and J are TRBV7-2 and TRBJ1-2; a possible D gene is TRBD1 (6 bases). This CDR3 is built from 18 residues. Germline V gene sequence: CDR1 SGHTA, CDR2 FQGNSA. The V end lost 8 bases, the J end lost 0 bases, and 25 bases lay between the germline ends. CDR3 amino acids: CASLQRYRDRSTNYGYTF. For the CDR3, the DNA is TGTGCCAGCCTTCAGAGATACCGCGACAGGTCCACTAACTATGGCTACACCTTC.

This clonotype occurred a few times. The genes are TRBV24-1 and TRBJ2-1, with 8 bases aligning to TRBD2. The CDR3 consists of 14 residues. Unmatched junction bases numbered 3, after V lost 9 bases and J lost 0 bases. Germline CDR1 and CDR2: KGHDR and SFDVKD. The CDR3 loop is CATGSGSSYNEQFF. For the CDR3, the DNA is TGTGCCACCGGAAGCGGGAGCTCCTACAATGAGCAGTTCTTC.

As to this clonotype: Just one base apart from a much larger clone, this may be a read error. The chain carries TRBV6-5 and TRBJ2-5, with 14 bases aligning to TRBD2. From germline, CDR1 is MNHEY and CDR2 SVGAGI. The CDR3 is 16 residues long. J gave up 4 bases and V 5 bases, and 6 bases lay outside the gene matches. CDR3 nucleotide sequence: TGTGCCAGCAGTGCGGGACTAGCGGGAGCTCGAGAGACCCAGTACTTC. This encodes CASSAGLAGARETQYF.

This chain joins TRBV24-1 and TRBJ2-5, with 9 bases fitting TRBD2. Germline CDR1 KGHDR, CDR2 SFDVKD. J gave up 4 bases and V 5 bases, and 7 bases lay outside the gene matches. CDR3 size: 15 residues. The CDR3 here is CATSAGGRAPETQYF. The CDR3 DNA follows: TGTGCCACCAGTGCGGGCGGGAGGGCCCCAGAGACCCAGTACTTC.

This clonotype was detected only a few times. The chain couples TRBV5-1 to TRBJ1-1; the D gene is possibly TRBD1 (6 bases). CDR1 SGHRS and CDR2 YFSETQ come from the germline V gene. This CDR3 is 15 amino acids long. V was clipped by 1 base and J by 3 bases, with 13 bases between them. CDR3 in amino acids: CASSLWKQGDTEAFF. For the CDR3, the DNA is TGCGCCAGCAGCTTGTGGAAACAGGGAGACACTGAAGCTTTCTTT.

Note on this clonotype: A much larger clone differs from this one at a single base, so this may be a read error. This chain joins TRBV20-1 and TRBJ1-1; possibly TRBD1 for D (5 bases). Per germline, CDR1 DFQATT and CDR2 SNEGSKA (reference sequence). CDR3 length equals 14 residues. Here the CDR3 reads CSARAAGSGTEDFF. In DNA form, the CDR3 reads TGCAGTGCTAGAGCAGCAGGGTCGGGCACTGAAGATTTCTTT.

Only one count was recorded for this clonotype. The chain uses TRBV7-9 and TRBJ2-3; no definite D call. Trimming removed 2 bases from V and 5 bases from J, with 5 bases in between. The germline CDR1 and CDR2 sequences are SEHNR and FQNEAQ (reference sequence). The CDR3 extends over 12 amino acids. The CDR3 region is CASSLQRDTQYF. The CDR3 DNA reads as TGTGCCAGCAGCTTACAGAGAGATACGCAGTATTTT.

This clonotype was recorded at least ten times. The chain carries TRBV9 and TRBJ1-2; D is uncertain. Germline assignment: CDR1 SGDLS and CDR2 YYNGEE. Trimming shortened V by 3 bases and J by 6 bases, and 9 bases separated the two germline ends. The CDR3 is 12 amino acids. CDR3 region: CASSGSPHGYTF. CDR3 nucleotide sequence: TGTGCCAGCAGCGGGAGCCCCCATGGCTACACCTTC.

By share of the sample, this clonotype is medium-sized. CDR3 residues: CASSLSRGRDTEQFF. CDR3 coding DNA: TGTGCCAGCAGTTTATCGCGGGGAAGAGACACTGAGCAGTTCTTC. The chain is built from TRBV27 and TRBJ2-1, with a possible D match to TRBD2 (6 bases). Trimming removed 0 bases at V and 9 bases at J, with 15 bases between. CDR3 length equals 15 residues. Germline V gives CDR1 MNHEY, CDR2 SMNVEV (reference sequence).

As for this clonotype: A much larger clone differs by one base, so this may be a read error. The genes are TRBV6-1 and TRBJ1-2, with unresolved D. Germline assignment: CDR1 MNHNS and CDR2 SASEGT. The length of the CDR3 is 15 residues. V dropped 5 bases and J dropped 4 bases, with 17 bases sitting between them. This chain's CDR3 is CASSSQSRTFYGYTF. The CDR3, as DNA: TGTGCCAGCAGTTCCCAATCCCGGACCTTCTATGGCTACACCTTC.

This clonotype was counted only a few times. The CDR3 sequence: CASSIKGNTEAFF. CDR3 nucleotide sequence: TGTGCCAGTAGTATCAAGGGGAACACTGAAGCTTTCTTT. This sequence joins TRBV19 and TRBJ1-1; D remains ambiguous. The CDR3 loop spans 13 amino acids. Trimming left V 3 bases short and J 1 base short, with 6 bases between. Germline V gives CDR1 LNHDA, CDR2 SQIVND (reference sequence).